This T cell receptor (beta chain) is drawn from a study of OX40 agonist ivuxolimab in advanced cancers. Study results and caveats: Among expanded peripheral T cells, antigen specificity went undetermined.

Worth noting for this clone: No antigen is known for it.

Germline CDR1 reads GTSNPN; CDR2 reads SVGIG (reference sequence). CDR3 length: 15 residues. V lost 4 bases to trimming and J lost 4 bases, with 19 bases between them. Clones were read by immunoSEQ multiplex PCR, and TCRdb kept only the in-frame ones, dropping some. The table has under 45,000 clones, just under 80% seen once. The source of this sequence is an adult with an advanced solid tumor such as melanoma, head and neck, liver or kidney cancer. The sequenced sample was CD4+ or CD8+ T cells sorted from blood, obtained in a trial of the OX40 agonist ivuxolimab. The rearrangement joins TRBV30 to TRBJ1-1; D gene ambiguous. The CDR3 bases are TGTGCCTGGACCCGGAGGGAGAAGGGAGGCACTGAAGCTTTCTTT. Its translation is CAWTRREKGGTEAFF.